These 21 T cell receptor beta chains were sequenced from one sample in a study of blood T cells in healthy people across ages (dated by TCRdb to the mid-2010s). Library creation used 5' RACE. The instrument given in TCRdb is Illumina HiSeq 2500. A second PCR of 7 to 11 cycles was run with a J-beta primer mix and a sample-barcoded 5' primer. TCRdb ran its own pipeline on the public reads, namely fastp trimming at Q25 and MiXCR clone calling, and kept in-frame beta chains. Rows matching on CDR3 protein sequence are summarized as one entry with the most common DNA and genes. A total of approximately 960,000 distinct CDR3 sequences appear in this sample, about 27% of them only once. Approximately 10% of the sample lies in the top ten. The same sample was also used in a study of T cells of mothers and their children.

Sequences were obtained from blood. Receptor source: a middle-aged woman in good health.

This rearrangement joins TRBV7-2 to TRBJ1-1; TRBD1 might be the D (5 bases). This CDR3 has 15 amino acids. V shed 1 base and J shed 1 base, with 10 bases lying between them. Germline values: CDR1 SGHTA, CDR2 FQGNSA. The chain's CDR3 is CASSLVWGWNTEAFF. CDR3 sequence (DNA): TGTGCCAGCAGCTTAGTTTGGGGCTGGAACACTGAAGCTTTCTTT.

This chain links TRBV6-1 with TRBJ1-1, with 8 bases identical to TRBD1. From germline, CDR1 is MNHNS and CDR2 SASEGT. This CDR3 is 14 amino acids long. The ends lost 6 bases at V and 2 bases at J; junction bases unmatched: 5. The CDR3 DNA follows: TGTGCCAGCAGGCGGACAGGGATTAACACTGAAGCTTTCTTT. Its protein is CASRRTGINTEAFF.

This clonotype was seen repeatedly, ten times or more. The chain recombines TRBV6-5 with TRBJ2-7; 10 nucleotides line up with TRBD1. The CDR3 runs to 16 residues. J was trimmed by 2 bases and V by 5 bases; bases with no gene match: 9. Looked up from germline, CDR1 is MNHEY and CDR2 is SVGAGI. The CDR3 coding sequence is TGTGCCAGCAGTCCTACCGGACAGGGGGTAACCTACGAGCAGTACTTC. Translation gives CASSPTGQGVTYEQYF.

V usage is TRBV4-1 and J usage is TRBJ1-3; no clear D. The CDR3 extends over 19 amino acids. V lost 0 bases and J lost 0, with 18 bases in between. Germline assignment: CDR1 MGHRA and CDR2 YSYEKL. CDR3 sequence (DNA): TGCGCCAGCAGCCAAGACCGTATGAATGGACTGACCTCTGGAAACACCATATATTTT. It translates to CASSQDRMNGLTSGNTIYF.

Many counts were recorded for this clonotype. An end of the junction differs from the germline gene, which may be a read error. The chain uses TRBV6-4 and TRBJ2-6, with D tentatively TRBD1 (6 bases). CDR3 length: 15 amino acids. Germline V CDR1 and CDR2: MRHNA, SNTAGT. DNA of the CDR3: TGCGCCAGCAGCGAACAGGGTGCTGGGGCCAACGTCCTGACTTTC. Translated: CASSEQGAGANVLTF.

In this sample, this clonotype turned up many times. The CDR3, as DNA: TGTGCCAGCAGTCTACCGGGACGTCGGGAGACCCAGTACTTC. It translates to CASSLPGRRETQYF. The V call is TRBV12-3 or TRBV12-4, the J call TRBJ2-5; either TRBD1 or TRBD2 may supply D (5 bases each). Trimming removed 5 bases from V and 5 bases from J, with 15 bases in between. The CDR3 loop spans 14 amino acids.

This chain links TRBV29-1 with TRBJ1-1; D is unclear. Trimming pared 1 base from V and 5 bases from J, leaving 11 bases between. This CDR3 is built from 13 residues. The V gene's germline CDR1 is SQVTM and CDR2 ANQGSEA. CDR3 coding DNA: TGCAGCGTTGAAGGTGGCTTGGGGACTGAAGCTTTCTTT. This sequence encodes CSVEGGLGTEAFF.

This clonotype came up a few times. This chain uses TRBV5-1 with TRBJ2-7; TRBD2 might be the D (5 bases). CDR3 length equals 12 residues. The germline CDR1 and CDR2 sequences are SGHRS and YFSETQ. V was pared by 0 bases and J by 9 bases, with 10 bases between. In nucleotides, the CDR3 is TGCGCCAGCAGCTTGGCCGGGGAAGTGCAGTACTTC. Translating it yields CASSLAGEVQYF.

This clonotype occurred a few times. The chain couples TRBV14 to TRBJ2-4; tentatively, D is TRBD1 (6 bases). This CDR3 comprises 18 residues. CDR1 SGHDN and CDR2 FVKESK come from the germline V gene. Trimming took 1 base from V and 2 from J, leaving 18 bases between them. CDR3 DNA: TGTGCCAGCAGCCAAGTTGGCGCGGAACAGGGAACCAAAAACATTCAGTACTTC. It specifies CASSQVGAEQGTKNIQYF.

This clonotype showed up just a few times. The chain recombines TRBV5-6 with TRBJ1-2, with D possibly matching TRBD1 (5 bases). Germline V gives CDR1 SGHDT, CDR2 YYEEEE. The V end lost 4 bases, the J end lost 8 bases, and 18 bases lay between the germline ends. The CDR3 has 14 amino acids. For the CDR3, the DNA is TGTGCCAGCAGCACATGGCAGGGCCGGTTCGGCTACACCTTC. It encodes CASSTWQGRFGYTF.

This chain joins TRBV2 and TRBJ2-5; TRBD2 might be the D (5 bases). There are 12 residues in the CDR3. In germline, CDR1 is SNHLY, CDR2 FYNNEI. V lost 7 bases to trimming and J lost 3 bases, with 9 bases between them. The DNA of the CDR3 is TGTGCCAGCAACGGGATCGAAGAGACCCAGTACTTC. It codes for CASNGIEETQYF.

This rearrangement joins TRBV9 to TRBJ1-2; unclear D gene. The ends were cut back, 1 base at V and 2 bases at J, with 3 bases in the middle. The CDR3 totals 12 residues. Per the germline V gene, CDR1 is SGDLS and CDR2 is YYNGEE. Here the CDR3 DNA reads TGTGCCAGCAGCGTACAGAACTATGGCTACACCTTC. Translating it yields CASSVQNYGYTF. Variable domain in full (rest from reference TRBV9 and TRBJ1-2): DSGVTQTPKHLITATGQRVTLRCSPRSGDLSVYWYQQSLDQGLQFLIQYYNGEERAKGNILERFSAQQFPDLHSELNLSSLELGDSALYFCASSVQNYGYTFGSGTRLTVV.

The rearrangement uses TRBV4-1 and TRBJ1-2; D ambiguous. V dropped 0 bases and J dropped 4 bases, with 9 bases sitting between them. Looked up from germline, CDR1 is MGHRA and CDR2 is YSYEKL. This CDR3 is 14 amino acids long. The CDR3, as DNA: TGCGCCAGCAGCCAAGACGAGAATTGCTATGGCTACACCTTC. Protein sequence: CASSQDENCYGYTF.

This clonotype was detected only a few times. The chain employs TRBV7-2 and TRBJ1-1; 7 bases fit TRBD1. Per germline, CDR1 SGHTA and CDR2 FQGNSA. Germline trimming cut 1 base from V and 4 bases from J; bases unmatched to any gene: 9. The CDR3 contains 16 residues. Here the CDR3 reads CASSLVGGGQGTEAFF. The CDR3 DNA follows: TGTGCCAGCAGCTTAGTGGGAGGGGGCCAGGGCACTGAAGCTTTCTTT.

This clonotype was seen a handful of times. The chain has TRBV15 and TRBJ1-2, with TRBD1 matching over 9 bases. The CDR3 spans 15 residues. Trimming removed 5 bases from V and 3 bases from J; junction bases left unmatched: 7. Germline V lookup: CDR1 LNHNV, CDR2 YYDKDF (reference sequence). The CDR3 spells CATSPWDRVDYGYTF. The CDR3 coding sequence is TGTGCCACCAGCCCTTGGGACAGGGTGGACTATGGCTACACCTTC. Full variable domain (outside the CDR3, taken from reference TRBV15 and TRBJ1-2): DAMVIQNPRYQVTQFGKPVTLSCSQTLNHNVMYWYQQKSSQAPKLLFHYYDKDFNNEADTPDNFQSRRPNTSFCFLDIRSPGLGDTAMYLCATSPWDRVDYGYTFGSGTRLTVV.

Concerning this clonotype: An end of the junction differs from the germline gene, which may be a read error. V and J are TRBV7-7 and TRBJ2-1; tentative D call: TRBD2 (6 bases). The CDR3 covers 14 residues. The germline V gene has CDR1 SSHAT and CDR2 FNYEAQ (reference sequence). CDR3 residues: CASSLAERSNEQFF. The CDR3 DNA reads TGTGCTAGCAGCTTAGCGGAGAGGAGCAATGAGCAGTTCTTC. The whole variable domain, remainder taken from reference TRBV7-7 and TRBJ2-1, is GAGVSQSPRYKVTKRGQDVTLRCDPISSHATLYWYQQALGQGPEFLTYFNYEAQPDKSGLPSDRFSAERPEGSISTLTIQRTEQRDSAMYRCASSLAERSNEQFFGPGTRLTVL.

The rearrangement uses TRBV29-1 and TRBJ2-5; the match to TRBD2 covers 7 bases. This CDR3 has 13 residues. Trimming removed 8 bases from V and 11 bases from J; junction bases left unmatched: 17. Germline V gives CDR1 SQVTM, CDR2 ANQGSEA. The CDR3 DNA sequence: TGCAGCTCCCGTGTGGGGGGAGGGGATGAGCAGTACTTC. This encodes CSSRVGGGDEQYF.

This clonotype was found a few times. The chain links TRBV12-3 or TRBV12-4 to TRBJ1-2; possible D gene TRBD1, 5 bases. This CDR3 spans 14 amino acids. The V gene lost 2 bases and the J gene lost 4 bases, with 11 bases spanning the gap. As DNA, the CDR3 is TGTGCCAGCAGTTTACGGCTTCAGGGCTATGGCTACACCTTC. This codes for CASSLRLQGYGYTF.

This chain joins TRBV27 and TRBJ2-1; 8 bases align to TRBD2. The CDR3 spans 17 residues. The junction had 16 bases not matched to a gene; V was cut back by 2 bases and J by 10 bases. Germline V gene lookup returns CDR1 MNHEY and CDR2 SMNVEV (reference sequence). In DNA form, the CDR3 reads TGTGCCAGCAGTTTACCAGATCTGGGATCGGGGGGGCTCGAGCAGTTCTTC. Translating it yields CASSLPDLGSGGLEQFF.

About this clonotype itself: Because the CDR3 is missing its conserved closing phenylalanine or tryptophan, this is likely a read error. The chain carries TRBV30 and TRBJ2-5; TRBD2 matches 7 bases. Germline CDR1 GTSNPN, CDR2 SVGIG (reference sequence). J was trimmed by 1 base and V by 6 bases; bases with no gene match: 2. This CDR3 contains 12 residues. Here the CDR3 DNA reads TGTGCCTGCCGCGGGGGCCAAGAGACCCAGTACCTC. Its translation: CACRGGQETQYL.

As regards this clonotype: Being one base from a much bigger clone, this may be a read error. The rearrangement uses TRBV10-3 and TRBJ2-7, with 8 bases matching TRBD1. Germline CDR1 reads ENHRY; CDR2 reads SYGVKD. The CDR3 sequence is 14 residues long. The CDR3: CAISDPGGRYEKYF. CDR3 coding DNA: TGTGCCATCAGCGACCCAGGGGGCAGGTACGAGAAGTACTTC.